This T cell receptor (beta chain) was sequenced for a study of blood T cell repertoires in COVID-19. At the level of the study: Italy, Spain and the United States were the sources of the convalescent and acute COVID-19 samples. PBMCs, B-cell-depleted T cells, or T cells were the source of the cDNA or gDNA that made up the material.

This CDR3 is built from 15 residues. Germline values: CDR1 SGHTA, CDR2 FQGTGA. Unmatched junction bases numbered 9, after V lost 2 bases and J lost 6 bases. In the original processing: Amplification of reference gene primers was used by the study to estimate nucleated cell counts. Only in-frame clones appear in the TCRdb table, and some are missing; sequencing was by immunoSEQ multiplex PCR. V, J and clone size reflect that table, while D and trimming were determined from the DNA. The sample has about 250,000 clones; roughly 85% are singletons. V and J are TRBV7-3 and TRBJ2-5, with 7 bases aligning to TRBD2. The sequenced sample consisted of peripheral blood. The sequence was collected from a young man with active or convalescent COVID-19. The CDR3 loop reads CASSLSQVGGKTQYF. CDR3 DNA: TGTGCCAGCAGCTTATCACAGGTGGGGGGGAAGACCCAGTACTTC.